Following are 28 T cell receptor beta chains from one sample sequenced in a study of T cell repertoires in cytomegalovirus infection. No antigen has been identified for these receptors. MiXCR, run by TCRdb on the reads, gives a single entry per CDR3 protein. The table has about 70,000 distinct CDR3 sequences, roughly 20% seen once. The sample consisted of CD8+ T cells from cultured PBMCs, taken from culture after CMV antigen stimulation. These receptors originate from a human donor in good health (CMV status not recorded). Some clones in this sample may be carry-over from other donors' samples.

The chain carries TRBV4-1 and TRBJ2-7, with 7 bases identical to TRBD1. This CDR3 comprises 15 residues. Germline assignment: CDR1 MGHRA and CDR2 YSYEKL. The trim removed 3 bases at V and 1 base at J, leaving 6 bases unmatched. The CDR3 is CASSHSQGISYEQYF. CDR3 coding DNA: TGCGCCAGCAGCCACTCACAGGGGATATCCTACGAGCAGTACTTC.

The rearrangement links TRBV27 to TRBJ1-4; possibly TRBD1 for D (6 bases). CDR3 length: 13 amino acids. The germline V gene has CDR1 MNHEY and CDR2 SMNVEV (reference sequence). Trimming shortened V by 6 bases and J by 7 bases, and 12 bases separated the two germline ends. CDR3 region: CASRDSVIEKLFF. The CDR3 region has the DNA TGTGCCAGCAGGGACAGCGTAATTGAAAAACTGTTTTTT.

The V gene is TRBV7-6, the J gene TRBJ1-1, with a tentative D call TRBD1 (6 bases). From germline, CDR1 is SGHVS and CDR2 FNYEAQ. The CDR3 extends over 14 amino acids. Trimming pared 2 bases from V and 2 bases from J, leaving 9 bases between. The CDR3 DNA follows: TGTGCCAGCAGCTTATGGGGGCCAAACACTGAAGCTTTCTTT. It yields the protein CASSLWGPNTEAFF.

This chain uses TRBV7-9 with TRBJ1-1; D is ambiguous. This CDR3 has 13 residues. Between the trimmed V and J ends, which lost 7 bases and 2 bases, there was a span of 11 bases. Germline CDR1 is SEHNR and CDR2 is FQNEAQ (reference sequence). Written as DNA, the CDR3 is TGTGCCAGCACTGACACGTTTAACACTGAAGCTTTCTTT. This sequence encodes CASTDTFNTEAFF. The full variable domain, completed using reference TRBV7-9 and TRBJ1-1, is DTGVSQNPRHKITKRGQNVTFRCDPISEHNRLYWYRQTLGQGPEFLTYFQNEAQLEKSRLLSDRFSAERPKGSFSTLEIQRTEQGDSAMYLCASTDTFNTEAFFGQGTRLTVV.

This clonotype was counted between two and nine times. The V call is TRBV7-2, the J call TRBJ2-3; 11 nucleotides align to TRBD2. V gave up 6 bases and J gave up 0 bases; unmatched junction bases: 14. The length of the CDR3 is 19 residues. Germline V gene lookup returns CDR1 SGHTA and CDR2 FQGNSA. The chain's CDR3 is CASRGLAAKGGGSTDTQYF. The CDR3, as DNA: TGTGCCAGCAGGGGACTAGCGGCTAAAGGAGGGGGTAGCACAGATACGCAGTATTTT.

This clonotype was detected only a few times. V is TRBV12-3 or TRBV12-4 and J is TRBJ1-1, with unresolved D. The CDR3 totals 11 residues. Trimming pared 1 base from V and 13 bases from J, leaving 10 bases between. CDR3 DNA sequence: TGTGCCAGCAGTTTAGGGCCGGACGGTTTCTTT. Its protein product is CASSLGPDGFF.

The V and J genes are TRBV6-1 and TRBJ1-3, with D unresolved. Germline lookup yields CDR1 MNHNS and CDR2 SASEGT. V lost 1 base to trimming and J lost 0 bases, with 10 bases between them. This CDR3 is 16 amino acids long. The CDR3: CASSEVPRGSGNTIYF. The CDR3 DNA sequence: TGTGCCAGCAGTGAAGTCCCTCGGGGCTCTGGAAACACCATATATTTT.

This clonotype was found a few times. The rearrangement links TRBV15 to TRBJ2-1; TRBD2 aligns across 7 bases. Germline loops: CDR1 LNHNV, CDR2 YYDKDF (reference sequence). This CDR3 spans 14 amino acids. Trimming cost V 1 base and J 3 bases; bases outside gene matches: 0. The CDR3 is CATSRAGGYNEQFF. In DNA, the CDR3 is TGTGCCACCAGCAGAGCGGGGGGCTACAATGAGCAGTTCTTC.

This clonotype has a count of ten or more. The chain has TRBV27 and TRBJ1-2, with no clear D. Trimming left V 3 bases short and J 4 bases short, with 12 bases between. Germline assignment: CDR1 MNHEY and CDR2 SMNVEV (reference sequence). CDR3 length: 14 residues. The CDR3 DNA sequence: TGTGCCAGCAGTTTCGGCAGCCTAGGCTATGGCTACACCTTC. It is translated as CASSFGSLGYGYTF.

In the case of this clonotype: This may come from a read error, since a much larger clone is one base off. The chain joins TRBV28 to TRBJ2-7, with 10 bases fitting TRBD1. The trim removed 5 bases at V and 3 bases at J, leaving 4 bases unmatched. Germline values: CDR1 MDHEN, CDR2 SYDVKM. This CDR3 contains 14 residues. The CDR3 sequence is CASSGDRGLYEQYF. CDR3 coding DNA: TGTGCCAGCAGTGGAGACAGGGGGCTCTACGAGCAGTACTTC.

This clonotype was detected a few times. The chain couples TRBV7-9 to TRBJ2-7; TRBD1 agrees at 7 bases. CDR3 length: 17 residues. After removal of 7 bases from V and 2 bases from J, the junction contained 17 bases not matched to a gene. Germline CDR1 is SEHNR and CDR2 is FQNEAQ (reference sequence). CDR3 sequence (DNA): TGTGCCAGCAATCCCGAGGGTGTGGGACAGATAACCTACGAGCAGTACTTC. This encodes CASNPEGVGQITYEQYF. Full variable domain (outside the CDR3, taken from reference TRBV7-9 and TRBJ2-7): DTGVSQNPRHKITKRGQNVTFRCDPISEHNRLYWYRQTLGQGPEFLTYFQNEAQLEKSRLLSDRFSAERPKGSFSTLEIQRTEQGDSAMYLCASNPEGVGQITYEQYFGPGTRLTVT.

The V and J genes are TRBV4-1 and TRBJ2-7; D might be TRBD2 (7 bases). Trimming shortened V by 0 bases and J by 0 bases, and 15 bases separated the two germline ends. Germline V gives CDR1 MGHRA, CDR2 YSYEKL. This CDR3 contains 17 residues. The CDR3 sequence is CASSQDGEGGTSYEQYF. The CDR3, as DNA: TGCGCCAGCAGCCAAGATGGGGAGGGGGGGACCTCCTACGAGCAGTACTTC.

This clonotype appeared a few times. The DNA for the CDR3 is TGTGCCAGCAGTTACTCCACAGGGGGCGCCTCCTACGAGCAGTACTTC. As protein: CASSYSTGGASYEQYF. The chain has TRBV28 and TRBJ2-7, with TRBD1 matching 9 bases. With V trimmed by 4 bases and J by 0 bases, 7 bases remained unmatched. This CDR3 contains 16 residues. Looked up from germline, CDR1 is MDHEN and CDR2 is SYDVKM.

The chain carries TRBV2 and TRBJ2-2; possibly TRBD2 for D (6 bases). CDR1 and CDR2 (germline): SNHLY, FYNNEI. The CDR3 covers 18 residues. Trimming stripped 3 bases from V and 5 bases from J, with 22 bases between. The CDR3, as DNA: TGTGCCAGCAGTGATTCCGGCTTTGGCGGGGAGAGAACCGGGGAGCTGTTTTTT. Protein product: CASSDSGFGGERTGELFF.

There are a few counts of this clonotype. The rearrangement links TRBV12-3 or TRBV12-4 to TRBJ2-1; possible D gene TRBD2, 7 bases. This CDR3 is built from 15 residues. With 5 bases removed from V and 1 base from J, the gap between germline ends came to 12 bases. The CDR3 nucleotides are TGTGCCAGCAGTCTCGGGGGGCCTTCCTACAATGAGCAGTTCTTC. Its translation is CASSLGGPSYNEQFF.

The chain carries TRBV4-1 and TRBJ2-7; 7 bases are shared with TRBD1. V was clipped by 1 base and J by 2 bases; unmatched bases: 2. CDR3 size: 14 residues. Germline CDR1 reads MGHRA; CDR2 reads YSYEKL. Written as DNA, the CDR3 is TGCGCCAGCAGCCAAGTGGGACAGCCCTACGAGCAGTACTTC. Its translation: CASSQVGQPYEQYF.

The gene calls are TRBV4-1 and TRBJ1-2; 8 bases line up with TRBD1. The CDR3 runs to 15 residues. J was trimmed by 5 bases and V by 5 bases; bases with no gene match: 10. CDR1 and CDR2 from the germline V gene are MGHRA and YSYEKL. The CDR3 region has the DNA TGCGCCAGCAGCGATCAGGGGGCTGGGGGGTATGGCTACACCTTC. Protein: CASSDQGAGGYGYTF.

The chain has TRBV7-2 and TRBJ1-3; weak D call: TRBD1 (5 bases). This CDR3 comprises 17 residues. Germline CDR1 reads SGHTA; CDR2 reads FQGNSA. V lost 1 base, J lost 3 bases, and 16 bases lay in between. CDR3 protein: CASSLESGGIFGNTIYF. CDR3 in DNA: TGTGCCAGCAGCTTAGAATCGGGGGGGATCTTTGGAAACACCATATATTTT. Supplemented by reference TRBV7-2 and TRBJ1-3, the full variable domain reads GAGVSQSPSNKVTEKGKDVELRCDPISGHTALYWYRQSLGQGLEFLIYFQGNSAPDKSGLPSDRFSAERTGGSVSTLTIQRTQQEDSAVYLCASSLESGGIFGNTIYFGEGSWLTVV.

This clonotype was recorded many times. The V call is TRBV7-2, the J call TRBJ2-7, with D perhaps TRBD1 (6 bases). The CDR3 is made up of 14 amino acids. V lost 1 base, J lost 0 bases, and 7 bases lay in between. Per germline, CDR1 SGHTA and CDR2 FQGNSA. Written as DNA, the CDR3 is TGTGCCAGCAGCTTAGTGGACAGCTCCTACGAGCAGTACTTC. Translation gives CASSLVDSSYEQYF. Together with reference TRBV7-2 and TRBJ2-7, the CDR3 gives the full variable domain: GAGVSQSPSNKVTEKGKDVELRCDPISGHTALYWYRQSLGQGLEFLIYFQGNSAPDKSGLPSDRFSAERTGGSVSTLTIQRTQQEDSAVYLCASSLVDSSYEQYFGPGTRLTVT.

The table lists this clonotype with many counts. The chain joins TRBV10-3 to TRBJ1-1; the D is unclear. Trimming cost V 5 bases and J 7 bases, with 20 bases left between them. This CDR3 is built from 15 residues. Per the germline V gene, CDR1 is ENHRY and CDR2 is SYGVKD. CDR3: CAISQPGQSGNEAFF. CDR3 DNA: TGTGCCATCAGTCAACCGGGTCAGTCGGGGAATGAAGCTTTCTTT.

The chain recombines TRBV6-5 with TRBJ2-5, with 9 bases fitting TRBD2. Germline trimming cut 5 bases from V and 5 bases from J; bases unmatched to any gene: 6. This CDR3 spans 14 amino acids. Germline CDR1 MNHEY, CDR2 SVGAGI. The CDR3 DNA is TGTGCCAGCAGTCCCGTAGCGGGGGCTGAGACCCAGTACTTC. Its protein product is CASSPVAGAETQYF.

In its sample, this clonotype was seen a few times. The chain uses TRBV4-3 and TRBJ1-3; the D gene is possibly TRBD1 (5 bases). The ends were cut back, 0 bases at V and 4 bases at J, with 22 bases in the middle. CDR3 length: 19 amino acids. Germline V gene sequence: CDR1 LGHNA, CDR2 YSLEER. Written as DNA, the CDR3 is TGCGCCAGCAGCCAAGATTGGGCGGCAGGGAGGGCGGCGGGAAACACCATATATTTT. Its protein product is CASSQDWAAGRAAGNTIYF.

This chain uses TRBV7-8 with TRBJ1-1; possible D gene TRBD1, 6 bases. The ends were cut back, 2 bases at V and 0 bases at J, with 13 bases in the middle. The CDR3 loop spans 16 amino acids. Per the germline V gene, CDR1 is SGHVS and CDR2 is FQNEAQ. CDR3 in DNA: TGTGCCAGCAGCTTAATACAGGGATTCATGAACACTGAAGCTTTCTTT. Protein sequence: CASSLIQGFMNTEAFF. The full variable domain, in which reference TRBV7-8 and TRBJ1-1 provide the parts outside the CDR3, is GAGVSQSPRYKVAKRGQDVALRCDPISGHVSLFWYQQALGQGPEFLTYFQNEAQLDKSGLPSDRFFAERPEGSVSTLKIQRTQQEDSAVYLCASSLIQGFMNTEAFFGQGTRLTVV.

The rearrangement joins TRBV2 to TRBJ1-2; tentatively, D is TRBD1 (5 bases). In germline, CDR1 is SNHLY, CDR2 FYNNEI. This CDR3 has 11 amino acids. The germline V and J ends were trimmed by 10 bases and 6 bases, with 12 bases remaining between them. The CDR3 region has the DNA TGTGCCATCAAGGGGAGGAATGGCTACACCTTC. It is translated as CAIKGRNGYTF.

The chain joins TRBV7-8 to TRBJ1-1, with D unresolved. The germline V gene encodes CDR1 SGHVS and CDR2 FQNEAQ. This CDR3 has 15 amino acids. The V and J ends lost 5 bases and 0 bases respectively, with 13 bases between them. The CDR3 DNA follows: TGTGCCAGCAGCCCCGCGAGGAGCATGAACACTGAAGCTTTCTTT. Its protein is CASSPARSMNTEAFF.

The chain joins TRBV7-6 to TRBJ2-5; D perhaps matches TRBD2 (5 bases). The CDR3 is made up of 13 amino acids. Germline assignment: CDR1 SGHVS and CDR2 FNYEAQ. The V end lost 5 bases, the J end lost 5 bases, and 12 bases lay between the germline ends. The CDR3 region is CASSHTRSETQYF. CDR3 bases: TGTGCCAGCAGCCATACTAGGAGCGAGACCCAGTACTTC.

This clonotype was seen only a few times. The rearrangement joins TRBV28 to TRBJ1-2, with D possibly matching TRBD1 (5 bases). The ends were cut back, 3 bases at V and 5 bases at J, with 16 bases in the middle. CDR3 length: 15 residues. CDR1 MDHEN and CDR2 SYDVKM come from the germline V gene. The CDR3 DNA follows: TGTGCCAGCAGTTTCCTGCGGGACGCCCCGTATGGCTACACCTTC. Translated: CASSFLRDAPYGYTF.

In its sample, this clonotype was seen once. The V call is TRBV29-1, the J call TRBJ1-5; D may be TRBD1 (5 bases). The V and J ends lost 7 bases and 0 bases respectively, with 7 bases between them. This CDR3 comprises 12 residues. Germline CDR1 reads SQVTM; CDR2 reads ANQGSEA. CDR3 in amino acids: CSAGGSNQPQHF. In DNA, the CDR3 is TGCAGCGCCGGGGGTAGCAATCAGCCCCAGCATTTT.